This T cell receptor beta chain emerged from a study of T cell responses to AZD1222 COVID-19 vaccine (dated by TCRdb to about 2021). Describing the broader study: AZD1222 recipients given second doses at about 4 weeks or at about 12 weeks were pooled, since spike-specific TCR depth and breadth were not found to differ between the two schedules. Trial participants were enrolled into age subgroups of 18-55, 56-69 and 70-plus years, which contained roughly 150, 30 and 60 TCR-sequenced participants, respectively. TCR sequencing covered some 240 trial participants: 207 given two doses of AZD1222 and 26 given two doses of MenACWY control vaccine. On the study overall, not on this receptor specifically: A significant rise in spike-specific TCR breadth and depth was observed after two AZD1222 doses relative to day 0 and relative to MenACWY recipients. The 56-69-year group was small, and its depth increase did not reach significance, likely because of low power. The whole spike protein was spanned by vaccine-associated CD4 TCRs, and dominant responses were seen in regions 160-218 and 743-854. Conclusions about previously exposed vaccinees are limited because only five to seven AZD1222 recipients were SARS-CoV-2 seropositive at baseline. No day 14 peak-response samples were available, so repertoires were characterized only after the peak T cell response. Reportedly, close to half of the unique spike-specific TCRs recognized epitopes lying outside the regions that are mutated in the B.1.351 and B.1.1.7 variants. Participants were mostly white British and included more females than males, and it was suggested by the authors that clonal diversity may have been underestimated.

The CDR3 covers 17 residues, taking in both the cysteine and the phenylalanine. Of the read, only the CDR3 DNA is kept; its 51 bases are in frame from base 1. Relative to germline, V is missing 0 bases and J is missing 5 bases, with 14 bases of the junction outside any gene match. The CDR1 and CDR2 encoded by the germline V gene are SQVTM and ANQGSEA. Explained via the paper, the time point label denotes: baseline before first vaccination. The vaccinee samples were drawn from two UK trials, COV001 and COV002, one of which was a single-blind randomized controlled phase 2/3 trial testing AZD1222 (ChAdOx1 nCoV-19) in healthy adults. For TCRbeta chain sequencing, PBMC samples from trial participants were taken at day 0 and at day 28 after the second dose. Concerning this clone itself: Its cognate antigen has yet to be identified. Base qualities are not provided; no much larger clone lies one nucleotide away.

The CDR3 regions of human TCRbeta chains were subjected to immunosequencing. Per the original workflow: TCRs in the repertoires were compared against a reference library of SARS-CoV-2-specific TCRs that had been generated with the MIRA antigen-specificity platform. Breadth meant the fraction of unique TCRs that were SARS-CoV-2-associated, whereas depth meant the fraction of total T cells that were SARS-CoV-2-associated. Using the MIRA data, each spike-specific TCR was mapped to the spike region that the TCR reacts to and placed in a CD4 or CD8 class. Log10-transformed breadth and depth values were compared by one-way ANOVA with Sidak's multiple comparisons tests. Entries here come from immuneACCESS through TCRdb and include only in-frame sequences with V and J called. Some clones fail to appear in such tables; in the studies checked, an unresolved V gene covers under half of the shortfall, and the cause of the remainder is unknown. The V and J calls and clone size are taken from that table; D and trimming were inferred from the DNA. The sample includes over 85,000 clones, with approximately 94% observed a single time. The ten largest clones add up to roughly 13% of the sample.

The chain employs TRBV29-1 and TRBJ1-2, with 8 bases matching TRBD1. Source: peripheral blood, taken on day 0 of AZD1222 vaccination. This sequence was found in an adult in good health. The nucleotide sequence is given as TGCAGCGTTGAAGAACTCAGGGTAGGACAGGGTGTATATGGCTACACCTTC. Translated, this is CSVEELRVGQGVYGYTF.